This T cell receptor beta chain derives from a study of CD8 T cells in Susac syndrome. This CDR3 is built from 14 residues. CDR1 and CDR2 (germline): SNHLY, FYNNEI. Trimming took off 6 bases at V and 2 bases at J, with 13 bases between the two ends. Staining for CD27 and CD45RA delineated memory subsets for TEMRA sorting. Reverse transcription used roughly 0.5 to 1 ug RNA and random hexamers. One entry per CDR3 protein, called by TCRdb with MiXCR from the immunoSEQ multiplex PCR reads. The table records a few thousand distinct CDR3 sequences, about two thirds of them present only once. The chain couples TRBV2 to TRBJ1-1, with D uncertain. The TCR comes from a human donor with Susac syndrome. Sequencing was performed on CD8+ TEMRA cells from PBMCs. Stated subset: FACS-sorted terminally differentiated effector memory CD8+ T cells re-expressing CD45RA (CD8+ TEMRA). This chain's CDR3 is CASSNVGFNTEAFF. The CDR3, as DNA: TGTGCCAGCAGCAACGTCGGTTTCAACACTGAAGCTTTCTTT. Drawing the rest from reference TRBV2 and TRBJ1-1, the complete variable domain is EPEVTQTPSHQVTQMGQEVILRCVPISNHLYFYWYRQILGQKVEFLVSFYNNEISEKSEIFDDQFSVERPDGSNFTLKIRSTKLEDSAMYFCASSNVGFNTEAFFGQGTRLTVV.